This T cell receptor (beta chain) is from a study of shared clonotypes between healthy human individuals. For the study at large: Each donor contributed plates that comprised three CD4 naive, three CD4 memory, two CD8 naive and one CD8 memory.

This table comes from immunoSEQ multiplex PCR, and its TCRdb copy is limited to in-frame clones, with some not included. The table shows over a million clones, with roughly 95% occurring only once. With 1 base clipped from V and 7 bases from J, the junction kept 4 bases outside the gene matches. The CDR3 is made up of 13 amino acids. CDR1 and CDR2 from the germline V gene are GTSNPN and SVGIG (reference sequence). The V and J genes are TRBV30 and TRBJ1-5; 7 nucleotides align to TRBD1. The sample taken for sequencing was naive CD4+ T cells sorted from blood. Subset meaning: CD45RA+ positively selected. The receptor was isolated from a man aged 30 to 39 in good health. CDR3 amino acids: CAWSDGGQQPQHF. DNA for the CDR3: TGTGCCTGGAGTGACGGGGGACAGCAGCCCCAGCATTTT. Full variable domain (outside the CDR3, taken from reference TRBV30 and TRBJ1-5): SQTIHQWPATLVQPVGSPLSLECTVEGTSNPNLYWYRQAAGRGLQLLFYSVGIGQISSEVPQNLSASRPQDRQFILSSKKLLLSDSGFYLCAWSDGGQQPQHFGDGTRLSIL.